These T cell receptor beta chains were read from a single sample in a study of T cell repertoires in cytomegalovirus infection. TCRdb called the reads again in MiXCR, with one record for every CDR3 protein. The profile shows around 310,000 distinct CDR3 sequences, around a sixth of them singletons. Material: PBMCs. These receptors came from a human donor in good health (CMV status not recorded). Some clones in this sample may be carry-over from other donors' samples. Each CDR3 is given with its conserved first and last residue. Fields, in order: D gene, V gene, J gene, clone size, CDR3 protein, CDR3 DNA. D genes are given only for firm matches. Clone size, where shown, is once, few, many, or a class for clones that have expanded.

D gene: .
V gene: TRBV28
J gene: TRBJ2-7
clone size: .
CDR3 protein: CASSLFGQGDYEQYF
CDR3 DNA: TGTGCCAGCAGTTTGTTCGGGCAGGGAGACTACGAGCAGTACTTC

D gene: .
V gene: TRBV27
J gene: TRBJ2-7
clone size: .
CDR3 protein: CASGDISSYEQYF
CDR3 DNA: TGTGCCAGCGGCGACATTTCCTCCTACGAGCAGTACTTC

D gene: .
V gene: TRBV10-3
J gene: TRBJ1-1
clone size: .
CDR3 protein: CAISAQDMNTEAFF
CDR3 DNA: TGTGCCATCAGTGCACAAGACATGAACACTGAAGCTTTCTTT

D gene: .
V gene: TRBV7-2
J gene: TRBJ2-5
clone size: many
CDR3 protein: CASSLRNSETQYF
CDR3 DNA: TGTGCCAGCAGCTTAAGGAACTCGGAGACCCAGTACTTC

D gene: .
V gene: TRBV20-1
J gene: TRBJ1-3
clone size: .
CDR3 protein: CSARDRSSGNTIYF
CDR3 DNA: TGCAGTGCTAGGGACAGAAGCTCTGGAAACACCATATATTTT

D gene: TRBD1
V gene: TRBV20-1
J gene: TRBJ1-1
clone size: .
CDR3 protein: CSARQGARTEAFF
CDR3 DNA: TGCAGTGCTAGACAGGGGGCAAGGACTGAAGCTTTCTTT

D gene: .
V gene: TRBV2
J gene: TRBJ1-1
clone size: many
CDR3 protein: CASSPGEMNTEAFF
CDR3 DNA: TGTGCCAGCAGTCCAGGGGAAATGAACACTGAAGCTTTCTTT

D gene: .
V gene: TRBV5-1
J gene: TRBJ2-3
clone size: few
CDR3 protein: CASTPPGSLGTDTQYF
CDR3 DNA: TGCGCCAGCACCCCCCCCGGCTCCCTAGGAACAGATACGCAGTATTTT

D gene: TRBD2
V gene: TRBV7-2
J gene: TRBJ2-7
clone size: .
CDR3 protein: CASSFATGTSRHEQYF
CDR3 DNA: TGTGCCAGCAGCTTCGCCACCGGGACTAGCCGTCACGAGCAGTACTTC

D gene: .
V gene: TRBV28
J gene: TRBJ2-2
clone size: .
CDR3 protein: CASSAVGPNTGELFF
CDR3 DNA: TGTGCCAGCAGCGCCGTGGGGCCGAACACCGGGGAGCTGTTTTTT

D gene: .
V gene: TRBV5-1
J gene: TRBJ2-1
clone size: many
CDR3 protein: CASSLEISSRYFSYNEQFF
CDR3 DNA: TGCGCCAGCAGCTTGGAGATCTCTAGCCGATACTTCTCCTACAATGAGCAGTTCTTC

D gene: .
V gene: TRBV5-1
J gene: TRBJ2-7
clone size: .
CDR3 protein: CASSLDPGLYEQYF
CDR3 DNA: TGCGCCAGCAGCTTGGATCCGGGACTCTACGAGCAGTACTTC

D gene: .
V gene: TRBV5-1
J gene: TRBJ2-7
clone size: few
CDR3 protein: CASSLRGFEQYF
CDR3 DNA: TGCGCCAGCAGCTTGCGAGGGTTCGAGCAGTACTTC

D gene: .
V gene: TRBV20-1
J gene: TRBJ1-1
clone size: many
CDR3 protein: CSARGGVNTEAFF
CDR3 DNA: TGCAGTGCTAGGGGGGGGGTGAACACTGAAGCTTTCTTT

D gene: .
V gene: TRBV12-3/TRBV12-4
J gene: TRBJ2-7
clone size: many
CDR3 protein: CASSLTQGHYEQYF
CDR3 DNA: TGTGCCAGCAGTTTAACCCAAGGCCATTACGAGCAGTACTTC

D gene: .
V gene: TRBV12-3/TRBV12-4
J gene: TRBJ1-1
clone size: few
CDR3 protein: CASSPSKVAFF
CDR3 DNA: TGTGCCAGCAGCCCCTCCAAAGTAGCTTTCTTT

D gene: .
V gene: TRBV27
J gene: TRBJ2-5
clone size: few
CDR3 protein: CASSWGETQYF
CDR3 DNA: TGTGCCAGCAGTTGGGGAGAGACCCAGTACTTC

D gene: TRBD2
V gene: TRBV4-1
J gene: TRBJ2-1
clone size: .
CDR3 protein: CASSQAGTSGGTYNEQFF
CDR3 DNA: TGCGCCAGCAGCCAAGCGGGGACTAGCGGGGGGACATACAATGAGCAGTTCTTC

D gene: TRBD1
V gene: TRBV7-2
J gene: TRBJ2-6
clone size: many
CDR3 protein: CASSRTGSGANVLTF
CDR3 DNA: TGTGCCAGCAGCCGGACAGGGTCAGGGGCCAACGTCCTGACTTTC

D gene: TRBD1
V gene: TRBV6-5
J gene: TRBJ1-2
clone size: .
CDR3 protein: CASSRGQGLGYTF
CDR3 DNA: TGTGCCAGCAGCCGCGGACAGGGCCTAGGCTACACCTTC

D gene: .
V gene: TRBV15
J gene: TRBJ2-1
clone size: few
CDR3 protein: CATSTGTSPAEQFF
CDR3 DNA: TGTGCCACCAGCACCGGGACCTCCCCCGCTGAGCAGTTCTTC

D gene: TRBD1
V gene: TRBV6-1
J gene: TRBJ1-5
clone size: .
CDR3 protein: CASRGGQSNQPQHF
CDR3 DNA: TGTGCCAGCAGAGGGGGACAGAGCAATCAGCCCCAGCATTTT

D gene: .
V gene: TRBV2
J gene: TRBJ2-2
clone size: .
CDR3 protein: CASSDRINTGELFF
CDR3 DNA: TGTGCCAGCAGTGACAGGATAAACACCGGGGAGCTGTTTTTT

D gene: .
V gene: TRBV7-7
J gene: TRBJ1-2
clone size: many
CDR3 protein: CASSLAKGGPRYGYTF
CDR3 DNA: TGTGCTAGCAGCTTAGCGAAAGGCGGACCCCGCTATGGCTACACCTTC

D gene: TRBD1
V gene: TRBV19
J gene: TRBJ2-2
clone size: few
CDR3 protein: CASSTPGTVNTGELFF
CDR3 DNA: TGTGCCAGTAGTACTCCCGGGACAGTCAACACCGGGGAGCTGTTTTTT